Sequencing of this TCR beta chain was carried out in a study of PD-L1 blockade in urothelial cancer (dated by TCRdb to 2015 to 2018). With respect to the entire study: Every patient began therapy in the mid-2010s and was given atezolizumab 1,200 mg intravenously every 3 weeks. An ECOG performance status of 0 or 1 was recorded for the patients, and 0 to 3 prior chemotherapy regimens had been received by the patients. Pretreatment blood TCR-seq was available for around 29 patients, at least one posttreatment blood collection was obtained for about 25 patients, and tumor TCR-seq was available for about 25 patients. Twenty-five of 29 patients were identified as males with urothelial cancer of bladder origin, and a prior smoking history was reported by 18 of 29 patients. TCR sequencing covered pretreatment tumor samples and matched, serially collected peripheral blood taken before and after atezolizumab treatment. Whole exome sequencing and RNA sequencing of pretreatment tumors were performed alongside TCR sequencing in the same patients. From tumor samples, the median yield was around 1,500 T cells and 950 to 1,100 unique TCRs, with median clonality of around 0.094 and T cell proportion of almost 0.1. Five patients were excluded from tumor TCR analyses because tumors from two patients failed quality control and three patients had no tumor available. Progression-free survival longer than 6 months counted as durable clinical benefit, and TCR features were additionally tested against both progression-free and overall survival. The study was an exploratory multi-omic analysis of somatic, immune and clinical correlates of response to PD-L1 blockade with atezolizumab in urothelial cancer. Fewer than ten patients achieved durable clinical benefit and about 22 did not. The paper as a whole reports these results and caveats: Because the sample size was small (n = 29) and many of the analyses were exploratory, the results are meant to be hypothesis-generating. The proportion of tumor-infiltrating T lymphocytes was higher in patients with durable benefit (n ≈ 22, Mann-Whitney p = 0.047). At 3 weeks after the start of treatment, tumor-associated TCR clones in peripheral blood had expanded more in patients with durable benefit (n ≈ 24, p = 0.022). The tumor samples were FFPE and were not collected immediately before treatment, and because only one sample per patient was used, heterogeneity may have been missed.

With regard to this clone: It lacks a known antigen. Base qualities are not recorded, but no much larger clone differs from it by a single base.

Reading the label with the study, this specimen's time point is: pretreatment tumor sample. A total of some 30 patients with locally advanced or metastatic urothelial carcinoma, treated at Memorial Sloan Kettering on a trial protocol, made up the cohort. All tumor tissue used for sequencing was obtained before atezolizumab dosing. The Qiagen DNeasy Blood extraction kit was used to purify genomic DNA from total PBMCs and tumor samples. Synthetic TCR analog templates were spiked into each PCR to estimate absolute template abundance from read counts. For FFPE tumors, housekeeping genes were amplified and quantified to estimate usable DNA and compute T cell fraction. TCRbeta CDR3 regions were amplified from genomic DNA with bias-controlled V and J gene primers using the immunoSEQ assay. Sequencing of rearranged TCRbeta segments was done at approximately 20X coverage. In the paper's pipeline: Sequencing errors were corrected by clustering, and CDR3s were annotated against IMGT so that V, D and J genes could be assigned. Only productive TCRbeta rearrangements were used in downstream analyses, excluding out-of-frame or stop-codon sequences. To compute clonality, Shannon entropy was normalized by the log of the number of unique productive sequences and then subtracted from one. Fisher's exact test with Benjamini-Hochberg correction, using a cutoff of adjusted p below 0.01, was how clones that differed between time points or between blood and tumor were identified. TCRdb took over this immuneACCESS table, retaining in-frame rearrangements with V and J assigned. Such tables are incomplete; in checked studies, under half of the missing clones stem from an unresolved V gene, and the remainder is unexplained. The V and J calls and clone size are taken from that table; D and trimming were inferred from the DNA. The sample profile shows some 2,500 clones; around 31% of them were found once. The ten largest account for less than 6.5% of the sample.

The cysteine opens and the phenylalanine closes a CDR3 of 17 amino acids. The read is trimmed to its CDR3 DNA, 51 bases read in frame from base 1. From the germline V gene, CDR1 is SGHRS and CDR2 is YFSETQ. V is clipped by 0 bases and J by 4 bases, and the sequence between their germline boundaries is 19 bases long. The starting material was tumor tissue, obtained before atezolizumab (anti-PD-L1) treatment. Recombination linked TRBV5-1 to TRBJ1-1; too little of a D gene remains to name it. This TCR was sampled from a man aged 70 or older with urothelial cancer. The DNA is TGCGCCAGCAGCTTGGCATTAATGTTGAGATCACCCACTGAAGCTTTCTTT. Its translation reads: CASSLALMLRSPTEAFF.